This TCR beta chain appears in the sequencing data of a study of blood T cell repertoires in COVID-19. Study information: Italy, Spain and the United States were the sources of the convalescent and acute COVID-19 samples. Sources were T cells, B-cell-depleted T cells, or PBMCs; the material itself was cDNA or gDNA.

Original data processing: Estimates of nucleated cell counts were drawn from the amplification of reference gene primers. Assay: immunoSEQ multiplex PCR; the TCRdb copy retains only in-frame clones and omits some. From that table come the V and J calls and clone size; the DNA was used to work out D and trimming. The sample consists of roughly 150,000 clones, more than 70% of them appearing once. Trimming shortened V by 2 bases and J by 2 bases, and 18 bases separated the two germline ends. The CDR3 is 16 residues long. Germline CDR1 GTSNPN, CDR2 SVGIG (reference sequence). The chain couples TRBV30 to TRBJ1-1, with D possibly being TRBD1 (6 bases). The receptor was isolated from a man between 45 and 60 years old who had recovered from COVID-19. Sequences were obtained from peripheral blood. The CDR3 DNA sequence: TGTGCCTGGAGTTGGGCTACAGGGTTCGTTAACACTGAAGCTTTCTTT. The encoded protein is CAWSWATGFVNTEAFF. Supplemented by reference TRBV30 and TRBJ1-1, the full variable domain reads SQTIHQWPATLVQPVGSPLSLECTVEGTSNPNLYWYRQAAGRGLQLLFYSVGIGQISSEVPQNLSASRPQDRQFILSSKKLLLSDSGFYLCAWSWATGFVNTEAFFGQGTRLTVV.